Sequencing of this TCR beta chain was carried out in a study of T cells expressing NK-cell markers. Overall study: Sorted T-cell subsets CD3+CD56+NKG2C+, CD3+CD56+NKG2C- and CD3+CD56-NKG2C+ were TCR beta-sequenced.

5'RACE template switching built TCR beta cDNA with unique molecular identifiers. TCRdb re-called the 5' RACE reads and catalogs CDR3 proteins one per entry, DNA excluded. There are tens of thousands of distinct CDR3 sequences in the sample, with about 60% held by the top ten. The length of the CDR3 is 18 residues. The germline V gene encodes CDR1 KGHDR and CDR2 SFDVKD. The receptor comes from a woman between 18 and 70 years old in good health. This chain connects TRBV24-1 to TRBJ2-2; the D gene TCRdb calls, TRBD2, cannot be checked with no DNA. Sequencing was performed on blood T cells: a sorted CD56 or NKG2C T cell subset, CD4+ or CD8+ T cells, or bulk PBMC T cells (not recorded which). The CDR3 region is CATSDRGTSGINTGELFF.